Each of the 10 T cell receptor beta chains below was sequenced from the same sample in a study of response to subunit inactivated influenza vaccine. TCRdb analysed the RT-PCR reads with MiXCR anew, one entry per CDR3 protein. The repertoire holds 700,000 to 800,000 distinct CDR3 sequences, under 20% seen once, with about a tenth in the top ten. The sequencing used PBMCs from blood, collected 4 to 6 days after vaccination. The receptors stem from a man aged 50-60 years who received an inactivated influenza vaccine.

The chain has TRBV24-1 and TRBJ2-2; 8 positions agree with TRBD2. The J segment lost 2 bases and the V segment lost 4 bases, leaving 5 bases of the junction unmatched. This CDR3 is built from 16 residues. CDR1 is KGHDR and CDR2 is SFDVKD in the germline V gene. In DNA, the CDR3 is TGTGCCACCAGTGACTCCAGCGGGGGAAACACCGGGGAGCTGTTTTTT. This encodes CATSDSSGGNTGELFF.

This clonotype was picked up a small number of times. The gene calls are TRBV12-3 or TRBV12-4 and TRBJ1-5; 7 nucleotides agree with TRBD1. The CDR3 spans 15 residues. J lost 4 bases, V lost 2 bases, and 5 bases had no gene match. The CDR3 sequence is CASSLSQGQNQPQHF. The CDR3 DNA is TGTGCCAGCAGTTTAAGTCAGGGACAGAATCAGCCCCAGCATTTT.

The V call is TRBV9, the J call TRBJ1-2; D call uncertain. The CDR3 covers 12 residues. The V and J ends lost 1 base and 6 bases respectively, with 7 bases between them. CDR1 SGDLS and CDR2 YYNGEE come from the germline V gene. Here the CDR3 DNA reads TGTGCCAGCAGCGTATATGAGCATGGCTACACCTTC. Protein product: CASSVYEHGYTF.

J is TRBJ2-7 and V is TRBV7-3; tentative D call: TRBD1 (5 bases). Germline V gene lookup returns CDR1 SGHTA and CDR2 FQGTGA. This CDR3 is built from 13 residues. With 4 bases removed from V and 5 bases from J, the gap between germline ends came to 12 bases. In DNA, the CDR3 is TGTGCCAGCAGCTCCGGAGTAGGGGACGAGCAGTACTTC. It is translated as CASSSGVGDEQYF.

This clonotype showed up just a few times. The rearrangement links TRBV4-1 to TRBJ1-2, with D unresolved. The germline V and J ends were trimmed by 1 base and 1 base, with 13 bases remaining between them. The germline CDR1 and CDR2 sequences are MGHRA and YSYEKL. The CDR3 is 16 residues long. The chain's CDR3 is CASSQGWTALNYGYTF. Here the CDR3 DNA reads TGCGCCAGCAGCCAAGGGTGGACCGCACTTAACTATGGCTACACCTTC.

This clonotype has a count of ten or more. The CDR3 DNA reads as TGTGCCAGCAGCCGGCCGGGGGGCGTAGAGACCCAGTACTTC. Protein: CASSRPGGVETQYF. V gene TRBV5-5 combines with J gene TRBJ2-5, with D perhaps matching TRBD2 (7 bases). V was pared by 4 bases and J by 4 bases, with 14 bases between. The V gene's germline CDR1 is SGHKS and CDR2 YYEKEE (reference sequence). The CDR3 covers 14 residues. The complete variable domain, with remaining parts taken from reference TRBV5-5 and TRBJ2-5, reads DAGVTQSPTHLIKTRGQQVTLRCSPISGHKSVSWYQQVLGQGPQFIFQYYEKEERGRGNFPDRFSARQFPNYSSELNVNALLLGDSALYLCASSRPGGVETQYFGPGTRLLVL.

V is TRBV20-1 and J is TRBJ2-7; 8 nucleotides line up with TRBD2. The germline CDR1 and CDR2 sequences are DFQATT and SNEGSKA (reference sequence). J lost 3 bases, V lost 2 bases, and 9 bases had no gene match. CDR3 length: 15 amino acids. CDR3 sequence (DNA): TGCAGTGCTAGATCCAGACTAGCGCAAGGCTACGAGCAGTACTTC. Residues: CSARSRLAQGYEQYF.

Ten or more counts support this clonotype. The genes are TRBV29-1 and TRBJ2-5; D is undetermined. The ends were cut back, 6 bases at V and 1 base at J, with 12 bases in the middle. The CDR3 extends over 13 amino acids. Germline values: CDR1 SQVTM, CDR2 ANQGSEA. This CDR3 is CSVRGYGQETQYF. CDR3 coding DNA: TGCAGCGTGAGAGGTTATGGCCAAGAGACCCAGTACTTC.

This clonotype was seen more than once but under ten times. This sequence joins TRBV4-1 and TRBJ1-1, with D possibly TRBD1 on 5 matching bases. The CDR3 length is 16 residues. Germline CDR1 is MGHRA and CDR2 is YSYEKL. Trimming cost V 1 base and J 1 base, with 13 bases left between them. The CDR3 protein is CASSQGEDIPNTEAFF. The CDR3 DNA reads TGCGCCAGCAGCCAAGGAGAGGACATACCGAACACTGAAGCTTTCTTT.

This clonotype came up a few times. The CDR3 region has the DNA TGCAGTGTGATCTCGCTAGCGGATGGGGAGACCCAGTACTTC. Residues: CSVISLADGETQYF. The chain uses TRBV20-1 and TRBJ2-5; 7 bases map to TRBD2. CDR1 is DFQATT, CDR2 SNEGSKA, per germline (reference sequence). The length of the CDR3 is 14 residues. The J segment lost 5 bases and the V segment lost 7 bases, leaving 13 bases of the junction unmatched.